The entry below describes one T cell receptor (beta chain). The antigen remains unidentified. This record comes from a study of vaccination and CD4 T cells after COVID-19. Sequenced with the Oncomine TCR Beta short-read assay was DNA taken from cultured CD4+ T cells. TCRdb itself ran the PCR reads through MiXCR, one entry per CDR3 protein. The sample carries fewer than 2,500 distinct CDR3 sequences, roughly 60% recorded once. The CDR3 is 13 residues long. V lost 8 bases and J lost 6, with 11 bases in between. Treatment described: roughly 10-day PBMC culture with coronavirus spike peptide pools or control peptides (ViraFEST assay). Investigators obtained the unexposed donor's CD4+ T cells before the COVID-19 pandemic (2011-2018).

The sequenced sample consisted of CD4+ T cells from blood, cultured in vitro. The rearrangement joins TRBV12-3 or TRBV12-4 to TRBJ1-6; weak D call: TRBD1 (6 bases). The receptor's source is a human donor in good health. The CDR3 sequence is CASSDRSNSPLHF. CDR3 DNA sequence: TGTGCCAGCTCTGACAGGTCTAATTCACCCCTCCACTTT.